A selection of T cell receptor beta chains follows, all from one sample in a study of blood T cell repertoires in COVID-19. The protocol was immunoSEQ multiplex PCR, while the TCRdb copy is restricted to in-frame clones and leaves out a portion. The sample records 200,000 to 250,000 clones, roughly 87% being singletons. What was sequenced was PBMCs or T cells enriched from blood (not recorded which). These receptors originate from a man between 25 and 39 years old who had recovered from COVID-19. The CDR3 runs from the conserved cysteine through the conserved F or W. D genes are given only for firm matches. Some rows mark clone size as missing; the rest say once, few, many or name a class of expanded clone.

clone_size	d_call	v_call	j_call	cdr3_nt	cdr3_aa
NA	TRBD1	TRBV7-2	TRBJ2-3	TGTGCCAGCAGCTGGGACAGGGGAACAGATACGCAGTATTTT	CASSWDRGTDTQYF
NA	TRBD1	TRBV6-1	TRBJ1-3	TGTGCCAGCAGTGAGATGAAAGGGACAGCAGGAAACACCATATATTTT	CASSEMKGTAGNTIYF
once	NA	TRBV29-1	TRBJ2-7	TGCAGCGTTGAAGCAGGGGATTCGGGCATCTACGAGCAGTACTTC	CSVEAGDSGIYEQYF
NA	NA	TRBV19	TRBJ1-2	TGTGCCAGTAGTTACCGACAGATCCATGGCTACACCTTC	CASSYRQIHGYTF
NA	TRBD1	TRBV10-3	TRBJ1-5	TGTGCCATCAGTGAGTCGCCGGGACAGGGTGGTAATCAGCCCCAGCATTTT	CAISESPGQGGNQPQHF
NA	TRBD1	TRBV7-9	TRBJ1-2	TGTGCCAGCAGCCTGGCCGGGACAGGGGGCTTGTGGGGCTACACCTTC	CASSLAGTGGLWGYTF
NA	NA	TRBV7-6	TRBJ2-7	TGTGCCAGCAGCTTATCCAGGGGTGGTTTACACGAGCAGTACTTC	CASSLSRGGLHEQYF
once	NA	TRBV24-1	TRBJ1-4	TGTGCCACCCAAGGGGAGGACGAAAAACTGTTTTTT	CATQGEDEKLFF
NA	TRBD2	TRBV30	TRBJ2-1	TGTGCCTGGAGTGGGCGGGAGGGTAGCTACAATGAGCAGTTCTTC	CAWSGREGSYNEQFF
once	TRBD2	TRBV7-7	TRBJ2-5	TGTGCCAGCAGCTCGGGACTAGCGGGGGGAGAGACCCAGTACTTC	CASSSGLAGGETQYF
few	TRBD2	TRBV5-1	TRBJ2-2	TGCGCCAGCAGCTTGGGGGACTACCTTGGCACCGGGGAGCTGTTTTTT	CASSLGDYLGTGELFF
few	NA	TRBV5-1	TRBJ1-2	TGCGCCAGCAGCTTGGTGTGGGGCGGAAAGGGGAACTATGGCTACACCTTC	CASSLVWGGKGNYGYTF
NA	TRBD1	TRBV4-3	TRBJ2-2	TGCGCCAGCAGCCAAGATAGACTTCGCAGGGGGCCCGGGGAGCTGTTTTTT	CASSQDRLRRGPGELFF
NA	NA	TRBV9	TRBJ1-2	TGTGCCAGCAGCGATGGGGGAGGGCTCGGCTATGGCTACACCTTC	CASSDGGGLGYGYTF
NA	NA	TRBV9	TRBJ1-1	TGTGCCAGCAGCGTAGATGGCAGTGGGGGGACTGAAGCTTTCTTT	CASSVDGSGGTEAFF
NA	TRBD1	TRBV19	TRBJ1-5	TGTGCCAGTAGCCCATCCGGGACAGTAAGCAATCAGCCCCAGCATTTT	CASSPSGTVSNQPQHF
NA	TRBD1	TRBV6-6	TRBJ2-5	TGTGCCAGCAGTAGAAGAGGGACAGGGGGCACAGAGACCCAGTACTTC	CASSRRGTGGTETQYF
NA	NA	TRBV2	TRBJ1-5	TGTGCCAGCAGTGAACAGCGGAAAACGGGTCAGCCCCAGCATTTT	CASSEQRKTGQPQHF
NA	NA	TRBV5-6	TRBJ2-7	TGTGCCAGCAGCTTGGATCAGGGCTACGAGCAGTACTTC	CASSLDQGYEQYF
NA	NA	TRBV28	TRBJ2-3	TGTGCCAGCAGTTTAATGGCGGGGTCTGATACGCAGTATTTT	CASSLMAGSDTQYF
NA	NA	TRBV6-2/TRBV6-3	TRBJ1-4	TGTGCCAGCAGTTTAATCCAGGACTTTAATGAAAAACTGTTTTTT	CASSLIQDFNEKLFF
NA	NA	TRBV7-2	TRBJ2-3	TGTGCCAGCAGCTCTTTCCCTTCCCAGAGGGATACGCAGTATTTT	CASSSFPSQRDTQYF
NA	TRBD2	TRBV3-1/TRBV3-2	TRBJ2-7	TGTGCCAGCAGCCTTGGACTAGCGGGAGGCGCCTACGAGCAGTACTTC	CASSLGLAGGAYEQYF
NA	NA	TRBV11-3	TRBJ2-5	TGTGCCAGCAGCGACCGACGAGGGCGCGAGAGGGAGACCCAGTACTTC	CASSDRRGRERETQYF
NA	NA	TRBV10-3	TRBJ1-1	TGTGCCATCAGTCAGCAGGCGAACACTGAAGCTTTCTTT	CAISQQANTEAFF
NA	NA	TRBV5-6	TRBJ2-7	TGTGCCAGCAGCTTGGCTGGCCACTACGAGCAGTACTTC	CASSLAGHYEQYF
NA	TRBD1	TRBV6-5	TRBJ1-1	TGTGCCAGCCCCCCGGACAGGGAAAGAGCTTTCTTT	CASPPDRERAFF
NA	NA	TRBV7-2	TRBJ2-1	TGTGCCAGCAGCTTAGCGGGGCCTCCAGGGTCCGGAACGTACAATGAGCAGTTCTTC	CASSLAGPPGSGTYNEQFF
NA	TRBD1	TRBV7-8	TRBJ2-7	TGTGCCAGCAGCCTCGGCGGGACAGGGGGTACCTACGAGCAGTACTTC	CASSLGGTGGTYEQYF
NA	NA	TRBV6-5	TRBJ2-7	TGTGCCAGCAGTTGGGACAAATCCTACGAGCAGTACTTC	CASSWDKSYEQYF
NA	NA	TRBV7-8	TRBJ1-2	TGTGCCAGCAGCTTAAATCTACAGGGCGAAAGTGGCTACACCTTC	CASSLNLQGESGYTF
few	NA	TRBV29-1	TRBJ1-2	TGCAGCGTAACTCCTCGCGGCCGGGATCCCTTTTTCACCTTC	CSVTPRGRDPFFTF
NA	TRBD1	TRBV5-1	TRBJ2-3	TGCGCCAGCAGCGGACAGGGGACCACAGATACGCAGTATTTT	CASSGQGTTDTQYF
NA	TRBD2	TRBV4-1	TRBJ2-7	TGCGCCAGCATCGACACGGGGACTAGCGGGATTTACGAGCAGTACTTC	CASIDTGTSGIYEQYF
NA	NA	TRBV19	TRBJ2-3	TGTGCCAGTAGCTTAGACTACACAGATACGCAGTATTTT	CASSLDYTDTQYF
NA	TRBD2	TRBV11-2	TRBJ2-1	TGTGCCAGCAGGCAGATAAGGACTAGCGGGGAAGGCTACTACAATGAGCAGTTCTTC	CASRQIRTSGEGYYNEQFF
NA	TRBD1	TRBV5-1	TRBJ2-6	TGCGCCAGCAGCTTGGTGGCAGGGGGCGCGTCTGGGGCCAACGTCCTGACTTTC	CASSLVAGGASGANVLTF
NA	NA	TRBV18	TRBJ2-7	TGTGCCAGCTCACCAATTATATTAGAGGGAGCCTACGAGCAGTACTTC	CASSPIILEGAYEQYF
NA	TRBD2	TRBV7-8	TRBJ2-7	TGTGCCAGCAGCTTAGGGGGACTAGCGGGAGACCCCGAGCAGTACTTC	CASSLGGLAGDPEQYF
once	NA	TRBV30	TRBJ1-2	TGTGCCTGGAGTCCCCGGGAGCATGGCTACACCTTC	CAWSPREHGYTF
NA	TRBD1	TRBV2	TRBJ1-2	TGTGCCAGCAGTGTTAGACAGGGGGCGGACGGCTACACCTTC	CASSVRQGADGYTF
NA	TRBD2	TRBV3-1/TRBV3-2	TRBJ2-7	TGTGCCAGCAGCCCGGGGGGACTAGCGGGGGGTGTGCAGTACTTC	CASSPGGLAGGVQYF
NA	NA	TRBV5-1	TRBJ2-2	TGCGCCAGCAGCCCATCAGGAAACACCGGGGAGCTGTTTTTT	CASSPSGNTGELFF
NA	NA	TRBV6-1	TRBJ1-5	TGTGCCAGCAGTGAAATTAGTATGGCAGGTGGTCAGCCCCAGCATTTT	CASSEISMAGGQPQHF
NA	TRBD1	TRBV27	TRBJ2-7	TGTGCCAGCAGGGCAGGGGGACAGGAGCAGTACTTC	CASRAGGQEQYF
NA	TRBD1	TRBV28	TRBJ1-2	TGTGCCACCAGGACAGGGAGGGGCTACACCTTC	CATRTGRGYTF
NA	TRBD1	TRBV2	TRBJ1-4	TGTGCCAGCAGCTCCCGACAGGGCGGGGAAAAACTGTTTTTT	CASSSRQGGEKLFF
NA	TRBD2	TRBV5-1	TRBJ2-7	TGCGCCAGCAGGTCCCGGACTAGCGGGGGGTCCTCCTACGAGCAGTACTTC	CASRSRTSGGSSYEQYF
NA	NA	TRBV13	TRBJ2-7	TGTGCCAGCAGCTCAGGGGAGGAGCAGTACTTC	CASSSGEEQYF
once	TRBD2	TRBV4-2	TRBJ2-7	TGTGCCAGCAGCTTTACTAGCGGCACCTACGAGCAGTACTTC	CASSFTSGTYEQYF
NA	NA	TRBV24-1	TRBJ2-2	TGTGCCACCAGTGTAGGAGGAGCGAACACCGGGGAGCTGTTTTTT	CATSVGGANTGELFF
NA	TRBD2	TRBV28	TRBJ2-3	TGTGCCAGCACCATTAGCGGGAGAAGCACAGATACGCAGTATTTT	CASTISGRSTDTQYF
NA	TRBD1	TRBV28	TRBJ1-1	TGTGCCAGCAGTACCTCCGGGACAGGGGTGAGGGAAGCTTTCTTT	CASSTSGTGVREAFF
NA	NA	TRBV6-5	TRBJ2-5	TGTGCCAGCAGTTACAGGGGCACGGAGACCCAGTACTTC	CASSYRGTETQYF